This is a list of T cell receptor beta chains from one sample in a study of beta chain features in type 1 diabetes. Using immunoSEQ multiplex PCR, the repertoire was profiled, and TCRdb retains in-frame clones only, with some absent. The table shows about 220,000 clones, with roughly 10% occurring only once. The sample consisted of central memory CD4+ T cells from blood. Receptors originate from a man in his late teens or twenties in good health. The CDR3 runs from the conserved cysteine through the conserved F or W. A D gene is named only where the DNA matches it firmly. Clone size is not always given. Where it is, it says once, few, many or a class for expanded clones.

d_call j_call v_call clone_size cdr3_length cdr3_aa cdr3_nt
- TRBJ2-6 TRBV7-9 - 15 CASSALGSGANALTF TGTGCCAGCAGCGCACTCGGTTCTGGGGCCAACGCCCTGACTTTC
TRBD2 TRBJ2-5 TRBV7-2 - 16 CASSPRLAAGSETQYF TGTGCCAGCAGCCCCCGACTAGCCGCGGGGTCAGAGACCCAGTACTTC
- TRBJ2-1 TRBV19 few 14 CASSIDLASNEQFF TGTGCCAGTAGTATAGATCTGGCCAGCAATGAGCAGTTCTTC
TRBD1 TRBJ2-1 TRBV4-2 - 17 CASSQDYHRGTYNEQFF TGTGCCAGCAGCCAAGATTATCACAGGGGAACCTACAATGAGCAGTTCTTC
- TRBJ1-1 TRBV20-1 - 11 CSASGRTEAFF TGCAGTGCTTCAGGGCGTACTGAAGCTTTCTTT
- TRBJ2-3 TRBV7-2 - 12 CASSLAWNTQYF TGTGCCAGCAGCTTAGCGTGGAATACGCAGTATTTT
TRBD2 TRBJ2-5 TRBV11-2 many 17 CASTEGTSGSPRETQYF TGTGCCAGCACCGAGGGGACTAGCGGGAGCCCACGAGAGACCCAGTACTTC
- TRBJ2-7 TRBV7-2 many 15 CASSLLDREGYEQYF TGTGCCAGCAGCCTATTGGACAGGGAGGGGTACGAGCAGTACTTC
TRBD1 TRBJ1-1 TRBV7-2 - 16 CASSFKGGQRNTEAFF TGTGCCAGCAGCTTTAAAGGGGGCCAGAGAAATACTGAAGCTTTCTTT
- TRBJ1-1 TRBV30 - 13 CAWSAGGPTEAFF TGTGCCTGGAGTGCCGGGGGCCCCACTGAAGCTTTCTTT
TRBD1 TRBJ1-5 TRBV7-8 - 14 CASSSGQGDQPQHF TGTGCCAGCAGCTCCGGACAGGGCGATCAGCCCCAGCATTTT
TRBD2 TRBJ2-1 TRBV11-3 many 17 CASSLVPSSGSYNEQFF TGTGCCAGCAGCTTAGTACCCTCTAGCGGGAGTTACAATGAGCAGTTCTTC
- TRBJ1-2 TRBV2 few 13 CASKEGLGYGYTF TGTGCCAGCAAGGAGGGGCTAGGCTATGGCTACACCTTC
- TRBJ2-2 TRBV21-1 - 16 CASPPQGPSNTGELFF TGTGCCAGCCCCCCCCAGGGGCCTTCGAACACCGGGGAGCTGTTTTTT
- TRBJ1-1 TRBV29-1 many 12 CSVVGGNTEAFF TGCAGCGTTGTTGGGGGGAACACTGAAGCTTTCTTT
- TRBJ1-2 TRBV5-6 - 13 CASSLGRNYGYTF TGTGCCAGCAGCTTGGGCAGAAACTATGGCTACACCTTC
TRBD2 TRBJ2-3 TRBV2 - 15 CASRKRSSGPDTQYF TGTGCCAGCAGGAAAAGGTCTAGCGGCCCAGATACGCAGTATTTT
TRBD2 TRBJ2-1 TRBV2 - 15 CASTERTSGSYEQFF TGTGCCAGCACGGAGAGGACTAGCGGGAGCTATGAGCAGTTCTTC
- TRBJ2-3 TRBV7-3 - 12 CASSPGLDTQYF TGTGCCAGCAGCCCGGGCCTAGATACGCAGTATTTT
- TRBJ2-5 TRBV28 few 14 CASRTPDTQETQYF TGTGCCAGCAGGACCCCGGACACCCAAGAGACCCAGTACTTC
TRBD1 TRBJ2-7 TRBV28 - 15 CASSPPGQESYEQYF TGTGCCAGCAGTCCTCCGGGACAGGAATCCTACGAGCAGTACTTC
- TRBJ2-7 TRBV15 - 15 CATSRAGAISYEQYF TGTGCCACCAGCAGAGCGGGGGCTATCTCCTACGAGCAGTACTTC
- TRBJ2-6 TRBV28 many 14 CATDGRSGANVLTF TGTGCCACCGACGGGCGCTCTGGGGCCAACGTCCTGACTTTC
- TRBJ2-5 TRBV7-2 few 15 CASSRLQGLGETQYF TGTGCCAGCAGCCGTCTACAGGGACTTGGAGAGACCCAGTACTTC
- TRBJ2-1 TRBV4-3 - 15 CASSQEANTYNEQFF TGCGCCAGCAGCCAAGAGGCGAATACCTACAATGAGCAGTTCTTC
- TRBJ1-4 TRBV2 - 12 CASSDDREKLFF TGTGCCAGCAGTGATGATCGTGAAAAACTGTTTTTT
- TRBJ2-3 TRBV30 - 14 CALDEGRATDTQYF TGTGCCTTGGATGAGGGCAGGGCGACAGATACGCAGTATTTT
- TRBJ1-1 TRBV7-3 - 18 CASSPNTLARTKNTEAFF TGTGCCAGCAGCCCCAATACGCTGGCGCGGACGAAGAACACTGAAGCTTTCTTT
TRBD2 TRBJ2-3 TRBV7-2 few 17 CASSLGSSGSGADTQYF TGTGCCAGCAGCTTAGGTTCTAGCGGGAGTGGTGCAGATACGCAGTATTTT
- TRBJ1-4 TRBV6-6 few 12 CASSYPNEKLFF TGTGCCAGCAGTTACCCTAATGAAAAACTGTTTTTT
- TRBJ2-1 TRBV15 many 12 CATSRRRDEQFF TGTGCCACCAGCAGAAGGAGGGATGAGCAGTTCTTC
TRBD1 TRBJ2-2 TRBV7-7 - 14 CASSLDRRTGELFF TGTGCCAGCAGCCTGGACAGGCGCACCGGGGAGCTGTTTTTT
- TRBJ2-2 TRBV4-2 few 17 CASSQGSRVLNTGELFF TGTGCCAGCAGCCAAGGCAGCAGGGTTTTGAACACCGGGGAGCTGTTTTTT
TRBD2 TRBJ2-1 TRBV9 few 15 CASSVSPTSGDEQFF TGTGCCAGCAGCGTAAGCCCCACTAGCGGTGATGAGCAGTTCTTC
- TRBJ2-7 TRBV18 few 14 CASSPRDPSAEQYF TGTGCCAGCTCACCACGGGACCCCTCTGCCGAGCAGTACTTC
- TRBJ2-1 TRBV5-1 - 14 CASRLGPESNEQFF TGCGCCAGCAGACTAGGTCCTGAGAGCAATGAGCAGTTCTTC
TRBD1 TRBJ2-1 TRBV5-1 few 14 CASSWDRDYNEQFF TGCGCCAGCAGCTGGGACAGGGACTACAATGAGCAGTTCTTC
TRBD2 TRBJ2-1 TRBV18 few 17 CASSPLAGGLLGNEQFF TGTGCCAGCTCACCACTAGCGGGAGGGCTCCTTGGCAATGAGCAGTTCTTC
- TRBJ1-4 TRBV4-3 many 15 CASSQRPTTGEKLFF TGCGCCAGCAGCCAGAGGCCGACTACGGGTGAAAAACTGTTTTTT
TRBD1 TRBJ1-4 TRBV30 - 13 CAWETGGTEKLFF TGTGCCTGGGAGACAGGGGGAACTGAAAAACTGTTTTTT
- TRBJ2-1 TRBV6-6 few 15 CASSPTGSRGNEQFF TGTGCCAGCAGTCCGACCGGCTCCCGGGGCAATGAGCAGTTCTTC